Reported below is one T cell receptor (beta chain). This sample is drawn from a study of PD-L1 blockade in urothelial cancer. Across the whole study: At 3 weeks (second dose) and 6 weeks after starting treatment, blood was analyzed. T cells were recovered from blood samples at a median of 141,255.

TCRdb's table, derived via immunoSEQ multiplex PCR, lists solely in-frame clones and lacks some. This sample has 35,000 to 45,000 clones, with 81% found just once. Trimming pared 3 bases from V and 3 bases from J, leaving 19 bases between. The CDR3 runs 16 residues. Germline CDR1 reads SGHRS; CDR2 reads YFSETQ. The chain is built from TRBV5-1 and TRBJ2-7; D possibly corresponds to TRBD1 (6 bases). The receptor comes from a man between 65 and 85 years old with urothelial cancer. The specimen was PBMCs, collected around atezolizumab (anti-PD-L1) treatment. CDR3 nucleotide sequence: TGCGCCAGCAGCTCCTCGATATATGTAGGGGGCTACGAGCAGTACTTC. Protein sequence: CASSSSIYVGGYEQYF.